This is a list of T cell receptor beta chains from one sample in a study of T cell responses to AZD1222 COVID-19 vaccine. Method: immunoSEQ multiplex PCR; TCRdb's copy keeps in-frame clones and lacks some. Of fewer than 150,000 clones listed, around 90% are singletons. The input for sequencing was peripheral blood, taken 28 days after the second AZD1222 dose. The receptor set was obtained from an adult who received the AZD1222 COVID-19 vaccine. CDR3s include the opening cysteine and the closing phenylalanine or tryptophan. D genes are given only for firm matches. Only part of the rows carry a size: once, few, many, or a class if the clone is expanded.

J | D | size | V | CDR3 | DNA
TRBJ2-1 | . | . | TRBV3-1/TRBV3-2 | CASSQDRNNKNEQFF | TGTGCCAGCAGCCAAGATAGAAACAATAAGAATGAGCAGTTCTTC
TRBJ1-1 | TRBD1 | . | TRBV19 | CASKTGAHLNTEAFF | TGTGCCAGTAAAACAGGGGCCCATCTGAACACTGAAGCTTTCTTT
TRBJ1-1 | . | . | TRBV2 | CASSEGQSFTEAFF | TGTGCCAGCAGTGAAGGACAGAGTTTCACTGAAGCTTTCTTT
TRBJ1-4 | . | . | TRBV3-1/TRBV3-2 | CASSRGHNEKLFF | TGTGCCAGTTCGCGGGGCCATAATGAAAAACTGTTTTTT
TRBJ2-3 | . | . | TRBV30 | CAWSLAADTQYF | TGTGCCTGGAGTTTAGCGGCAGATACGCAGTATTTT
TRBJ2-4 | TRBD2 | . | TRBV3-1/TRBV3-2 | CASSQTAGRVAKNIQYF | TGTGCCAGCAGCCAGACCGCAGGGAGGGTAGCCAAAAACATTCAGTACTTC
TRBJ2-6 | . | . | TRBV19 | CASSGLPGSGANVLTF | TGTGCCAGTAGTGGCCTTCCCGGCTCTGGGGCCAACGTCCTGACTTTC
TRBJ2-5 | TRBD2 | once | TRBV15 | CATRTGGAFVETQYF | TGTGCCACCAGGACGGGGGGGGCCTTCGTAGAGACCCAGTACTTC
TRBJ1-6 | . | . | TRBV28 | CASSLGGFGGSPLHF | TGTGCCAGCAGTTTAGGCGGGTTTGGAGGTTCACCCCTCCACTTT
TRBJ1-4 | . | . | TRBV5-8 | CASSKDGLANEKLFF | TGTGCCAGCAGCAAGGACGGGCTAGCTAATGAAAAACTGTTTTTT
TRBJ2-7 | . | . | TRBV10-1 | CASSESGFYEQYF | TGCGCCAGCAGTGAGTCGGGGTTTTACGAGCAGTACTTC
TRBJ1-5 | . | . | TRBV10-3 | CAISDPTANQPQHF | TGTGCCATCAGTGACCCGACCGCGAATCAGCCCCAGCATTTT
TRBJ1-1 | . | few | TRBV7-8 | CASSRRSVSVGTEAFF | TGTGCCAGCAGCCGAAGATCCGTATCTGTAGGCACTGAAGCTTTCTTT
TRBJ2-1 | . | . | TRBV7-2 | CASSAYGEQFF | TGTGCCAGCAGCGCGTATGGCGAGCAGTTCTTC
TRBJ1-1 | . | . | TRBV7-9 | CASSVKNTEAFF | TGTGCCAGCAGCGTAAAGAACACTGAAGCTTTCTTT
TRBJ2-5 | . | . | TRBV29-1 | CSVDIGAQETQYF | TGCAGCGTTGACATTGGGGCCCAAGAGACCCAGTACTTC